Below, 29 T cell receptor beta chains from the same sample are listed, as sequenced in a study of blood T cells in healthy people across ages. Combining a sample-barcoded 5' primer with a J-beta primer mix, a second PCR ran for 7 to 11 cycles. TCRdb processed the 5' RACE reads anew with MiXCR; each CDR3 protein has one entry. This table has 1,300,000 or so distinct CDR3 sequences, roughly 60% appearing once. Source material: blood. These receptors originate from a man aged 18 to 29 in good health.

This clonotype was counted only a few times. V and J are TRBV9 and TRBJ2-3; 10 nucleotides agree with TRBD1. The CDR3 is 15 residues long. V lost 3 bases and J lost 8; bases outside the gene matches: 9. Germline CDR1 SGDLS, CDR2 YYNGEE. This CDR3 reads CASSGGTGVIATQYF. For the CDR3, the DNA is TGTGCCAGCAGCGGAGGGACAGGGGTGATTGCTACGCAGTATTTT.

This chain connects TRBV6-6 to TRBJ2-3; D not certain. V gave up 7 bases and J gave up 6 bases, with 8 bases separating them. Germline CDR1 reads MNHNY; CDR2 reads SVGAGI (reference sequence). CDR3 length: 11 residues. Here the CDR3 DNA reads TGTGCCAGCATTCATATGGATACGCAGTATTTT. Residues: CASIHMDTQYF.

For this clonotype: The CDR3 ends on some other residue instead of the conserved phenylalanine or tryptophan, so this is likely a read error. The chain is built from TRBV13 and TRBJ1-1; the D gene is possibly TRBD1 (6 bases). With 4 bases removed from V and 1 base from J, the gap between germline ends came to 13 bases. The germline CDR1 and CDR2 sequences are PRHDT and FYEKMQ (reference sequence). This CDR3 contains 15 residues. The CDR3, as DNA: TGTGCCAGCAGCTCAAAGCCGGGGGCGAACACTGAAGCTTTCGTT. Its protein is CASSSKPGANTEAFV.

This chain's CDR3 is CASSLRTGVGTGELFF. CDR3 in DNA: TGCGCCAGCAGCCTTAGGACAGGGGTGGGGACCGGGGAGCTGTTTTTT. This sequence joins TRBV4-1 and TRBJ2-2; the match to TRBD1 covers 9 bases. CDR3 length equals 16 residues. Unmatched junction bases numbered 8, after V lost 4 bases and J lost 5 bases. Per the germline V gene, CDR1 is MGHRA and CDR2 is YSYEKL.

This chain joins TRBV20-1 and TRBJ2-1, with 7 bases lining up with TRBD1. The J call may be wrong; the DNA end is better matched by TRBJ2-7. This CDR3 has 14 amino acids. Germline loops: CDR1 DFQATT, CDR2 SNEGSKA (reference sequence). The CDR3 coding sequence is TGCAGTGGAGGGGAAGGGGGCCCCTACAATGAGCAGTACTTC. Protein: CSGGEGGPYNEQYF.

The CDR3 coding sequence is TGTGCCAGCAGCAGAGGGCGAGCGGGGGCGCGACAAAACATTCAGTACTTC. It translates to CASSRGRAGARQNIQYF. The chain links TRBV5-5 to TRBJ2-4, with 8 bases that match TRBD2. The CDR3 covers 17 residues. Germline loops: CDR1 SGHKS, CDR2 YYEKEE (reference sequence). V lost 4 bases and J lost 5; bases outside the gene matches: 14. Filled out from reference TRBV5-5 and TRBJ2-4, the complete variable domain reads DAGVTQSPTHLIKTRGQQVTLRCSPISGHKSVSWYQQVLGQGPQFIFQYYEKEERGRGNFPDRFSARQFPNYSSELNVNALLLGDSALYLCASSRGRAGARQNIQYFGAGTRLSVL.

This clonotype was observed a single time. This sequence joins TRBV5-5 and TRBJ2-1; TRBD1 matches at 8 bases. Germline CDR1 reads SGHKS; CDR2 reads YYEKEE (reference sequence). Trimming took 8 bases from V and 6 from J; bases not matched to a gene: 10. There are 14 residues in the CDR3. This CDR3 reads CASFRTGNFNEQFF. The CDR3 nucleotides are TGTGCCAGTTTTCGGACAGGGAATTTCAATGAGCAGTTCTTC.

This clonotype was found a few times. This CDR3 reads CASSVTSGTSYNEQFF. CDR3 nucleotides: TGTGCCAGCAGCGTAACTAGCGGGACCTCCTACAATGAGCAGTTCTTC. The V call is TRBV9, the J call TRBJ2-1; 10 bases are shared with TRBD2. CDR1 is SGDLS and CDR2 is YYNGEE in the germline V gene. The CDR3 extends over 16 amino acids. Germline trimming cut 1 base from V and 0 bases from J; bases unmatched to any gene: 1.

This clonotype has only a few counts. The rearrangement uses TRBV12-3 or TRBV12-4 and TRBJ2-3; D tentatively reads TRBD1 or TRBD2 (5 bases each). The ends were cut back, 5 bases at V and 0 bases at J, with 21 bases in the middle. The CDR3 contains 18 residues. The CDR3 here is CASSTGTIPQASTDTQYF. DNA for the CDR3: TGTGCCAGCAGTACCGGGACCATCCCGCAGGCGAGCACAGATACGCAGTATTTT.

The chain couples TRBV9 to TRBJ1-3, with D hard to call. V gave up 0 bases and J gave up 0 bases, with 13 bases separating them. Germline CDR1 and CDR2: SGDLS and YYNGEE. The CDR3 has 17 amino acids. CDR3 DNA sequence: TGTGCCAGCAGCGTAGAGGGCGGCTTCGGCTCTGGAAACACCATATATTTT. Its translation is CASSVEGGFGSGNTIYF.

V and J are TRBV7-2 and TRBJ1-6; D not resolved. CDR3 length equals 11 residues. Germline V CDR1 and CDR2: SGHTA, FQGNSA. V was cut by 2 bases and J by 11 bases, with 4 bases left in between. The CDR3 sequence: CASSLTPPLHF. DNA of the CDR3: TGTGCCAGCAGCTTAACCCCACCCCTCCACTTT.

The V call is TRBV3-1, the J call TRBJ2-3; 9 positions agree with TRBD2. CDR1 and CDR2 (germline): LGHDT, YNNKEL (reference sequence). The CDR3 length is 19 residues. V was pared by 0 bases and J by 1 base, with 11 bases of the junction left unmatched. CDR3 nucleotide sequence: TGTGCCAGCAGCCAAGATCTCGTAAGCGGGAGGAGCGGCACAGATACGCAGTATTTT. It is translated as CASSQDLVSGRSGTDTQYF.

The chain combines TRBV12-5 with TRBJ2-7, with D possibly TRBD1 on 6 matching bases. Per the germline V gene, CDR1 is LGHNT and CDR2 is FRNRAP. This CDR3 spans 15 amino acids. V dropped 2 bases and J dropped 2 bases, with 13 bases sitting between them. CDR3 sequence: CASGLPDSQTYEQYF. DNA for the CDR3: TGTGCTAGTGGTTTGCCGGACAGCCAAACCTACGAGCAGTACTTC. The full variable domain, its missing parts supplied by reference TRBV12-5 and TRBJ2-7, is DARVTQTPRHKVTEMGQEVTMRCQPILGHNTVFWYRQTMMQGLELLAYFRNRAPLDDSGMPKDRFSAEMPDATLATLKIQPSEPRDSAVYFCASGLPDSQTYEQYFGPGTRLTVT.

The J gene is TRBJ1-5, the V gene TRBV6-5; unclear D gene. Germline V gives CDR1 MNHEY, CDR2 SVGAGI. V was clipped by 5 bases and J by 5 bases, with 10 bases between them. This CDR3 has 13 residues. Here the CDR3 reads CASSTSPYQPQHF. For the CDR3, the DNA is TGTGCCAGCAGTACCAGCCCTTATCAGCCCCAGCATTTT.

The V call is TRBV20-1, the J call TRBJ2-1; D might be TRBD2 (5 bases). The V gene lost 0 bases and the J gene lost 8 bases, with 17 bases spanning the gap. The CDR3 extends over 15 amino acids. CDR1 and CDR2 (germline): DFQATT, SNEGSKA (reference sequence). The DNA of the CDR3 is TGCAGTGCTAGAGATCGCGAGCGGCCTTGGGATGAGCAGTTCTTC. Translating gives CSARDRERPWDEQFF.

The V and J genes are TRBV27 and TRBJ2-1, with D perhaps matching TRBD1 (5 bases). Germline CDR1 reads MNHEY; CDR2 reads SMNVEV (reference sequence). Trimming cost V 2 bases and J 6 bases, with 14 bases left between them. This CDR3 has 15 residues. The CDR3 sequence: CASSLAQGLLNEQFF. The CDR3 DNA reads TGTGCCAGCAGTTTAGCCCAGGGCCTTCTCAATGAGCAGTTCTTC.

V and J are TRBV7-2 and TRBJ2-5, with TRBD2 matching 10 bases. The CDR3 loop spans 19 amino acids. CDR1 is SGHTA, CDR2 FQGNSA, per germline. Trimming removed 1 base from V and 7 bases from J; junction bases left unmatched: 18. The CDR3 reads CASSLGSVAGGPVKRTQYF. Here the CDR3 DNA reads TGTGCCAGCAGCTTAGGGTCGGTAGCGGGGGGACCGGTAAAAAGGACCCAGTACTTC.

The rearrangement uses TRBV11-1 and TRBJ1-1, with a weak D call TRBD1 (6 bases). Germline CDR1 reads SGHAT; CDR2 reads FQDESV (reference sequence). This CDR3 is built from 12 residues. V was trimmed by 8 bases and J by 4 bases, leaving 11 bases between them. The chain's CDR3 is CASLQGGTEAFF. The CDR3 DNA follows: TGTGCCAGCTTACAGGGAGGCACTGAAGCTTTCTTT.

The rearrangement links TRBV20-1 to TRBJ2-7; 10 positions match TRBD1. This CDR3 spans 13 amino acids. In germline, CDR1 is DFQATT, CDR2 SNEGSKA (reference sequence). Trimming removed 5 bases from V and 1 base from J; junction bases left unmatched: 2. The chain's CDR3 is CSAVGQGSYEQYF. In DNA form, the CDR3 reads TGCAGTGCTGTGGGACAGGGGTCCTACGAGCAGTACTTC.

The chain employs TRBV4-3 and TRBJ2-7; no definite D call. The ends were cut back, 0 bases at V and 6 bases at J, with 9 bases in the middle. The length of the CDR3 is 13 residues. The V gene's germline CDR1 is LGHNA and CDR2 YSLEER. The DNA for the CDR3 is TGCGCCAGCAGCCAAGATCTCACGAGCGAGCAGTACTTC. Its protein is CASSQDLTSEQYF.

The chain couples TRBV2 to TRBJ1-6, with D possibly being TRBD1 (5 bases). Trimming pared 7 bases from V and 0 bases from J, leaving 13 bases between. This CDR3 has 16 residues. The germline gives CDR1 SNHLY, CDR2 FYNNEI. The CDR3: CASTDPGSSYNSPLHF. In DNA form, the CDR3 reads TGTGCCAGCACCGATCCAGGGAGCTCCTATAATTCACCCCTCCACTTT.

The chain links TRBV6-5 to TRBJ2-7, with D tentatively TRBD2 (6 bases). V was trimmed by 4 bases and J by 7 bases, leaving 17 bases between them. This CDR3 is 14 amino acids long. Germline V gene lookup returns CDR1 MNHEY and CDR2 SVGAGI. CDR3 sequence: CASSSQGGVREQYF. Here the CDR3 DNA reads TGTGCCAGCAGTTCGCAGGGCGGGGTCCGTGAGCAGTACTTC.

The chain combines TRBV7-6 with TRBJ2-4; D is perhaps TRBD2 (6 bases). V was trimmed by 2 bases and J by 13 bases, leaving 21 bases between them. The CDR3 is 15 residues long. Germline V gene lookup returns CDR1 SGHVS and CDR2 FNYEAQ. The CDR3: CASSLIRDSVGEQYF. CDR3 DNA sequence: TGTGCCAGCAGCTTAATCCGGGACTCCGTAGGGGAGCAGTACTTC.

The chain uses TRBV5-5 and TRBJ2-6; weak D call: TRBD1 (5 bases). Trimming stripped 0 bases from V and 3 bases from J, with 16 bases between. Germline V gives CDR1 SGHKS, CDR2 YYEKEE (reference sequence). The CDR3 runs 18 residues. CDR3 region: CASSLDPVRADGANVLTF. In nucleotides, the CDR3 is TGTGCCAGCAGCTTGGACCCTGTCAGGGCTGATGGGGCCAACGTCCTGACTTTC.

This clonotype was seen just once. The CDR3: CASSHRAGREQYF. The DNA for the CDR3 is TGTGCCAGCAGCCACCGCGCAGGGCGAGAGCAGTACTTC. The chain is built from TRBV14 and TRBJ2-7; maybe TRBD1 (5 bases). CDR3 length: 13 residues. The V gene lost 3 bases and the J gene lost 7 bases, with 13 bases spanning the gap. Germline V lookup: CDR1 SGHDN, CDR2 FVKESK.

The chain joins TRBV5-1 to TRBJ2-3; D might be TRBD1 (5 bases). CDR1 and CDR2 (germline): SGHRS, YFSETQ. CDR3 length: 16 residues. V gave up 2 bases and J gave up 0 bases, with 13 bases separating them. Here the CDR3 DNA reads TGCGCCAGCAGCTTCCAGGGTCCTACTAGCACAGATACGCAGTATTTT. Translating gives CASSFQGPTSTDTQYF.

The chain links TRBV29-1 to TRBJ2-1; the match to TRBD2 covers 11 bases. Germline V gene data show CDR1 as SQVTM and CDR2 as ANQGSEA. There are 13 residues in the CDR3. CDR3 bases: TGCACCGACTCTAGCGGGAGGTGGGATGAGCAGTTCTTC. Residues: CTDSSGRWDEQFF.

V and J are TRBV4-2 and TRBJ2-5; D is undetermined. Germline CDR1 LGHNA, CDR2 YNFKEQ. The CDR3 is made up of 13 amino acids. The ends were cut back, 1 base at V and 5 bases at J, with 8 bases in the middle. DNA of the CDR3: TGTGCCAGCAGCCAAGGCCAGGTGGAGACCCAGTACTTC. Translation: CASSQGQVETQYF.

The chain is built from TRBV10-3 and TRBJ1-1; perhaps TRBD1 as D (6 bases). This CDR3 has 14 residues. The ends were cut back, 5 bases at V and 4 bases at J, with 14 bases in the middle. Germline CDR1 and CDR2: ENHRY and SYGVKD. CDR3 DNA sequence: TGTGCCATCAGTCAGGGATTAGGGGGCACTGAAGCTTTCTTT. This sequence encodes CAISQGLGGTEAFF.